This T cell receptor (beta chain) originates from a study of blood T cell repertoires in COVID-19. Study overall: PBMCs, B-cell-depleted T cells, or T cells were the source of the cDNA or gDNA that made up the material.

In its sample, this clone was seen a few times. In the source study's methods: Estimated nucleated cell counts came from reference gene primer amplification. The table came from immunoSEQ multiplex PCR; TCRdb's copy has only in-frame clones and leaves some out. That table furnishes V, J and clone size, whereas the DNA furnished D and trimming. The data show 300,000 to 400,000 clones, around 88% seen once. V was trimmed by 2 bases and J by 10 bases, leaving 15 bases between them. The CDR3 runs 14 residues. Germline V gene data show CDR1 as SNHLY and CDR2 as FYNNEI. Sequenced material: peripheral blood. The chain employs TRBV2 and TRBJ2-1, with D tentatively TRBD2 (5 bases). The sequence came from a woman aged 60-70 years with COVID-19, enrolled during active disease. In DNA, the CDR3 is TGTGCCAGCAGTGAACTGGAGGACTGGAGAGAGCAGTTCTTC. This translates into CASSELEDWREQFF.